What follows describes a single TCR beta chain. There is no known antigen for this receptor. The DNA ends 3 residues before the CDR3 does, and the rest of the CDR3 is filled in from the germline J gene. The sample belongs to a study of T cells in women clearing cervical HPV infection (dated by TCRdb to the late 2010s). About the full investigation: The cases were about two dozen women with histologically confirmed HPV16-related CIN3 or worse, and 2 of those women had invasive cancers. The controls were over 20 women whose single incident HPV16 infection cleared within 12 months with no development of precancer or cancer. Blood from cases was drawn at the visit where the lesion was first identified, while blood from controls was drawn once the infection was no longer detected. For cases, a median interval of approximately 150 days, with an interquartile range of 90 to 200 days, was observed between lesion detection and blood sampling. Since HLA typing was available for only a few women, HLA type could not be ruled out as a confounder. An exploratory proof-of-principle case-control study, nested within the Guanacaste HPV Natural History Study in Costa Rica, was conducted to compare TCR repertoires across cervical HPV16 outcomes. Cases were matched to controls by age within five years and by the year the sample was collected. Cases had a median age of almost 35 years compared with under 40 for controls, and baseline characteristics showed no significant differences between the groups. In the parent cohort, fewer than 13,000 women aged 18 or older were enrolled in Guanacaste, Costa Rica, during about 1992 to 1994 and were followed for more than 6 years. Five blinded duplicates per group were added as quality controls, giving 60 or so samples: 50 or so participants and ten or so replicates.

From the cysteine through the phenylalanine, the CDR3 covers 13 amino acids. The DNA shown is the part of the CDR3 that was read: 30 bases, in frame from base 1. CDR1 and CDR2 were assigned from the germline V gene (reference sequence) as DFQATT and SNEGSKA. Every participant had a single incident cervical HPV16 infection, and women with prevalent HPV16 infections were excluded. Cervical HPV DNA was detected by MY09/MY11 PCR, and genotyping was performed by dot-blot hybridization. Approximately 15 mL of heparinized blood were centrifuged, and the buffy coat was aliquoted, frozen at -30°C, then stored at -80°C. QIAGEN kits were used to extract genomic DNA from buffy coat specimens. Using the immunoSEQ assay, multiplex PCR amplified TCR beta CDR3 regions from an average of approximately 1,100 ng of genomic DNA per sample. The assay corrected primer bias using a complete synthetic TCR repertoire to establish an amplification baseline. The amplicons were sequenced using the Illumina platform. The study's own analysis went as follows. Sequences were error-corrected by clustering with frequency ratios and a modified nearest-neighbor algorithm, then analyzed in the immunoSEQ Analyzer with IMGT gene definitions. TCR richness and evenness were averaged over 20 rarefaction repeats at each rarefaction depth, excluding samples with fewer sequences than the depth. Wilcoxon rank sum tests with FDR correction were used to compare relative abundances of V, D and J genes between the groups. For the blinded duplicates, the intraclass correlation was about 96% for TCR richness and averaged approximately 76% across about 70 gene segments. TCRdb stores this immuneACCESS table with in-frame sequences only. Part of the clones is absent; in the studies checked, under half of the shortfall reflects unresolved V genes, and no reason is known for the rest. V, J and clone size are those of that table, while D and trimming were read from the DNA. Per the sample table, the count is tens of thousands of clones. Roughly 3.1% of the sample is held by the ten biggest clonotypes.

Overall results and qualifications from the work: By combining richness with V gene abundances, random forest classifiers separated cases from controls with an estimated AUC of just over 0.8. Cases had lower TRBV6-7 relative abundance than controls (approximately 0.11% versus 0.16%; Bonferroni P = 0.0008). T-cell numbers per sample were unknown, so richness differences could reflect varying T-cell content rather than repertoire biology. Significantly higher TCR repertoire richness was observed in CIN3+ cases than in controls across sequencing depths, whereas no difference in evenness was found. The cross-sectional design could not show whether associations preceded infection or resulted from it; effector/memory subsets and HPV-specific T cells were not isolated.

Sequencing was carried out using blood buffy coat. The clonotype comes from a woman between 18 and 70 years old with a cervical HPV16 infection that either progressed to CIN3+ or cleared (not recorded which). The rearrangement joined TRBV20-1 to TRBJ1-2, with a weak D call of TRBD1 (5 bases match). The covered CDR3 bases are TGCAGTGCTAGAGATGGGGGGTGGGGGAGC. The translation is CSARDGGWGS. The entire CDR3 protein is CSARDGGWGSYTF.